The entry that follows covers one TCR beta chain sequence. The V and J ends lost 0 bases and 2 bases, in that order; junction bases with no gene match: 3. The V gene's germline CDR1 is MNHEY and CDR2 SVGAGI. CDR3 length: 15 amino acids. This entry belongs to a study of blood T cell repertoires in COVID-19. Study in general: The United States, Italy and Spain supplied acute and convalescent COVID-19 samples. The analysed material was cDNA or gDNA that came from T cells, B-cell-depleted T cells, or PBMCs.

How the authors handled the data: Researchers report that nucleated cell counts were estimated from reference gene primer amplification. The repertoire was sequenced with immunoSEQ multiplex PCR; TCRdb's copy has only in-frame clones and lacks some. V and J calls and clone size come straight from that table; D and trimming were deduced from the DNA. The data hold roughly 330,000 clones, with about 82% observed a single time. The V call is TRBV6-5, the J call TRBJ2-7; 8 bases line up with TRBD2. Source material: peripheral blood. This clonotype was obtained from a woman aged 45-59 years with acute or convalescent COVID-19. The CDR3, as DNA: TGTGCCAGCAGTTACTCCGGGGGGGGAACCTACGAGCAGTACTTC. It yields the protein CASSYSGGGTYEQYF.